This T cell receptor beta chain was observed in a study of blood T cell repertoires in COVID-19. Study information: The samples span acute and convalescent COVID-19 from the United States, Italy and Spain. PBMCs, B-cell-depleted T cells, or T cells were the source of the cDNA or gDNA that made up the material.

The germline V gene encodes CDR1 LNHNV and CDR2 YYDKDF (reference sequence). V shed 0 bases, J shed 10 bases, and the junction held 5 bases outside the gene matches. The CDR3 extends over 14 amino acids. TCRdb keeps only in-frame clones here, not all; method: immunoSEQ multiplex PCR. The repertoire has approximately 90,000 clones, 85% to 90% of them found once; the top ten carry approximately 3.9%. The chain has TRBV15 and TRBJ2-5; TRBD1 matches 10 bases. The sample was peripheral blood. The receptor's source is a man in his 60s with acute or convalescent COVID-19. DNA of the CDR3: TGTGCCACCAGCAGAGAAGGAGGGACAGGGGTCCAGTACTTC. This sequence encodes CATSREGGTGVQYF.